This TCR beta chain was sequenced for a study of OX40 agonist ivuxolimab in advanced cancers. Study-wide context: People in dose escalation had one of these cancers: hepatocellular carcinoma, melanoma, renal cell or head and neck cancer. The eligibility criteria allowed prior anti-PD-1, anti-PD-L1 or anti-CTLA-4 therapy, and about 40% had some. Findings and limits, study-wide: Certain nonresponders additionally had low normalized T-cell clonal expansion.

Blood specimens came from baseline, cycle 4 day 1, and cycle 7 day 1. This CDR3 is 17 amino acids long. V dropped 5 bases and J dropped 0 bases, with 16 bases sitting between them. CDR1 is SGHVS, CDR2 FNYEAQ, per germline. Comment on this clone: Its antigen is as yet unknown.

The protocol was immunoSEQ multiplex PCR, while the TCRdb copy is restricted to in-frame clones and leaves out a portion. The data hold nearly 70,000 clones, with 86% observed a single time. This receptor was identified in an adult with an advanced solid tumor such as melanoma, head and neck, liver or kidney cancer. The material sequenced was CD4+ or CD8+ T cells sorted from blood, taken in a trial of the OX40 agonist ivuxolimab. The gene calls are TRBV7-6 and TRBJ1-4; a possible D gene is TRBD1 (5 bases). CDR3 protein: CASSQRGLGTTNEKLFF. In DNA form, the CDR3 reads TGTGCCAGCAGCCAAAGGGGACTAGGGACAACTAATGAAAAACTGTTTTTT.